This T cell receptor (beta chain) was recovered during a study of T cell repertoires in cytomegalovirus infection. On the study more broadly: CMV epitopes, recently identified HLA-C-restricted and well-studied HLA-B-restricted, were used. Indications came from public TCR beta signatures; they pointed to CMV infection and to a matching HLA type.

TCRdb reprocessed the reads via MiXCR and lists one record per CDR3 protein. The repertoire holds some 310,000 distinct CDR3 sequences, with 20% to 25% as singletons. This CDR3 region has 15 residues. Germline CDR1 SGHRS, CDR2 YFSETQ. J was trimmed by 10 bases and V by 4 bases; bases with no gene match: 9. The study's findings and limits: CMV-specific TCR beta clonotypes restricted by HLA-C were the ones dominating the ex vivo response. Summed frequency of public TCR beta families distinguished CMV carriers with the relevant HLA.

For this clonotype: Antigen: not known.

The chain joins TRBV5-1 to TRBJ1-6; TRBD1 matches at 9 bases. Sequenced material: cultured PBMCs, taken from culture after CMV antigen stimulation. This receptor was obtained from a human donor in good health (CMV status not recorded). Some clones in this sample may be carry-over from other donors' samples. The CDR3 reads CASSTDRGGWSPLHF. Written as DNA, the CDR3 is TGCGCCAGCAGCACGGACAGGGGAGGTTGGTCACCCCTCCACTTT.